Each of the 12 T cell receptor beta chains below was sequenced from the same sample in a study of shared clonotypes between healthy human individuals. Some clones are missing from TCRdb's copy, which holds only in-frame ones; the method was immunoSEQ multiplex PCR. This table holds about 1,800,000 clones, about 95% found once. As defined, naive CD8 cells were CD45RO-negative and positively selected for CCR7, with terminally differentiated effector memory CD45RA+ cells excluded. Sequencing was carried out using naive CD8+ T cells sorted from blood. Every receptor here comes from a man aged 18 to 35 in good health.

The chain uses TRBV27 and TRBJ2-7, with D uncertain. With 2 bases removed from V and 3 bases from J, the gap between germline ends came to 8 bases. In germline, CDR1 is MNHEY, CDR2 SMNVEV (reference sequence). This CDR3 region has 13 residues. The CDR3, as DNA: TGTGCCAGCAGTTTAGGCAAATACTACGAGCAGTACTTC. Its translation: CASSLGKYYEQYF.

The CDR3 DNA sequence: TGTGCCAGCAGTTACGGCCCGGGGCGAAGGGAGACCCAGTACTTC. Residues: CASSYGPGRRETQYF. The chain uses TRBV6-5 and TRBJ2-5; D tentatively reads TRBD1 or TRBD2 (5 bases each). CDR1 is MNHEY and CDR2 is SVGAGI in the germline V gene. The CDR3 totals 15 residues. Trimming shortened V by 2 bases and J by 5 bases, and 15 bases separated the two germline ends.

The chain employs TRBV9 and TRBJ2-3, with a tentative D call TRBD2 (6 bases). This CDR3 contains 19 residues. V was clipped by 0 bases and J by 1 base, with 21 bases between them. Germline CDR1 reads SGDLS; CDR2 reads YYNGEE. The CDR3 DNA follows: TGTGCCAGCAGCGTAGTGGGAGTGGAGGGGCGACCTGGCACAGATACGCAGTATTTT. Amino acids: CASSVVGVEGRPGTDTQYF. Full variable domain (rest looked up from reference TRBV9 and TRBJ2-3): DSGVTQTPKHLITATGQRVTLRCSPRSGDLSVYWYQQSLDQGLQFLIQYYNGEERAKGNILERFSAQQFPDLHSELNLSSLELGDSALYFCASSVVGVEGRPGTDTQYFGPGTRLTVL.

J is TRBJ2-7 and V is TRBV5-1; TRBD1 aligns across 9 bases. V gave up 2 bases and J gave up 6 bases; unmatched junction bases: 15. Germline lookup yields CDR1 SGHRS and CDR2 YFSETQ. The CDR3 extends over 17 amino acids. Here the CDR3 DNA reads TGCGCCAGCAGCTTAGGACCGTGGGGGACAGGGCTAGTCGAGCAGTACTTC. Translation: CASSLGPWGTGLVEQYF.

Turning to this clone: The sample carries other DNA sequences with the same CDR3. The rearrangement links TRBV4-1 to TRBJ1-1, with unresolved D. This CDR3 has 12 residues. Germline-derived CDR1 and CDR2 are MGHRA and YSYEKL. Trimming pared 2 bases from V and 5 bases from J, leaving 6 bases between. CDR3 sequence: CASSQPGTEAFF. In DNA, the CDR3 is TGCGCCAGCAGCCAACCAGGAACTGAAGCTTTCTTT.

This clone was counted once. The chain is built from TRBV5-6 and TRBJ1-2, with a weak D call TRBD1 (6 bases). V shed 3 bases and J shed 4 bases, with 13 bases lying between them. Per germline, CDR1 SGHDT and CDR2 YYEEEE. The CDR3 runs 14 residues. CDR3 in DNA: TGTGCCAGCAGCTGGGCGGACAGTGGCTATGGCTACACCTTC. Protein: CASSWADSGYGYTF.

As to this clone: The sample holds other DNA sequences that translate to the same CDR3. The chain is built from TRBV6-5 and TRBJ2-2; tentative D call: TRBD2 (7 bases). In germline, CDR1 is MNHEY, CDR2 SVGAGI. The CDR3 spans 15 residues. Trimming left V 0 bases short and J 5 bases short, with 10 bases between. CDR3 DNA: TGTGCCAGCAGTTACTCGGGAGGGGGAACCGGGGAGCTGTTTTTT. It yields the protein CASSYSGGGTGELFF.

V is TRBV28 and J is TRBJ2-3, with 9 bases identical to TRBD2. The CDR3 loop spans 14 amino acids. CDR1 and CDR2 (germline): MDHEN, SYDVKM. Trimming removed 6 bases from V and 2 bases from J; junction bases left unmatched: 3. The CDR3 protein is CASRIAGDTDTQYF. CDR3 bases: TGTGCCAGCAGAATAGCGGGGGACACAGATACGCAGTATTTT. The full variable domain, rest sourced from reference TRBV28 and TRBJ2-3, is DVKVTQSSRYLVKRTGEKVFLECVQDMDHENMFWYRQDPGLGLRLIYFSYDVKMKEKGDIPEGYSVSREKKERFSLILESASTNQTSMYLCASRIAGDTDTQYFGPGTRLTVL.

As concerns this clone: Other DNA sequences within the sample encode an identical CDR3. The chain joins TRBV9 to TRBJ2-3; unclear D gene. The CDR3 totals 15 residues. V was cut by 0 bases and J by 3 bases, with 11 bases left in between. CDR1 and CDR2 from the germline V gene are SGDLS and YYNGEE. CDR3 residues: CASSVEGLGTDTQYF. In DNA, the CDR3 is TGTGCCAGCAGCGTAGAGGGCCTGGGGACAGATACGCAGTATTTT.

The rearrangement links TRBV5-1 to TRBJ1-1; no clear D. Deletions cut 6 bases from V and 0 bases from J, with 12 bases between. Per germline, CDR1 SGHRS and CDR2 YFSETQ. The length of the CDR3 is 14 residues. The CDR3 DNA reads TGCGCCAGCACCCTAGGAGGGCTGAACACTGAAGCTTTCTTT. It encodes CASTLGGLNTEAFF. Variable domain in full (rest from reference TRBV5-1 and TRBJ1-1): KAGVTQTPRYLIKTRGQQVTLSCSPISGHRSVSWYQQTPGQGLQFLFEYFSETQRNKGNFPGRFSGRQFSNSRSEMNVSTLELGDSALYLCASTLGGLNTEAFFGQGTRLTVV.

The V and J genes are TRBV13 and TRBJ1-4, with D uncertain. The CDR3 has 14 residues. The germline V gene has CDR1 PRHDT and CDR2 FYEKMQ (reference sequence). The ends were cut back, 5 bases at V and 8 bases at J, with 15 bases in the middle. This chain's CDR3 is CASSPREGREKLFF. In DNA form, the CDR3 reads TGTGCCAGCAGCCCGCGGGAGGGTAGAGAAAAACTGTTTTTT.

CDR3 in DNA: TGCGCCAGCATCGGTTTCGCGGACCACGAGCAGTACTTC. As protein: CASIGFADHEQYF. The chain recombines TRBV10-2 with TRBJ2-7; D gene unclear. The CDR3 sequence is 13 residues long. Germline assignment: CDR1 WSHSY and CDR2 SAAADI. V gave up 7 bases and J gave up 5 bases, with 15 bases separating them.